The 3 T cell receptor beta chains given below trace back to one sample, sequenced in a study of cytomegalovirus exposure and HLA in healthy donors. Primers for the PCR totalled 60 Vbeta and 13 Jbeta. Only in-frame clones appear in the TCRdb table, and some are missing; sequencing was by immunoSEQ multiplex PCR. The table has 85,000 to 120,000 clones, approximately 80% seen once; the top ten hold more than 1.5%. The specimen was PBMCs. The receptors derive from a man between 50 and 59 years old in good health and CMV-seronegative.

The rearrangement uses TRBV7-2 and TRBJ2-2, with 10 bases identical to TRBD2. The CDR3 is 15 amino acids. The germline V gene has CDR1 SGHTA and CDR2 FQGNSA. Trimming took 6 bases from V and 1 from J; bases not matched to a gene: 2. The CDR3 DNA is TGTGCCAGCAGTCGGACTAGCGGGAACACCGGGGAGCTGTTTTTT. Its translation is CASSRTSGNTGELFF.

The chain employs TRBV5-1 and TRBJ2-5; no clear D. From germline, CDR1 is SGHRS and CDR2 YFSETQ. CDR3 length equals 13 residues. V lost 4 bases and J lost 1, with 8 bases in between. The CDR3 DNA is TGCGCCAGCAGCCGCGAGGCCCAAGAGACCCAGTACTTC. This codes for CASSREAQETQYF.

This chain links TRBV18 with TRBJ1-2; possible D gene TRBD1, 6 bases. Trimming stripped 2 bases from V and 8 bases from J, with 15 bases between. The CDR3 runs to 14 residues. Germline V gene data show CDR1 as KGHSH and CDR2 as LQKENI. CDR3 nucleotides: TGTGCCAGCTCACCAGCCAGGGGCGACGGCGGCTACACCTTC. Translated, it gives CASSPARGDGGYTF. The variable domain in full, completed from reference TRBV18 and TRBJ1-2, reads NAGVMQNPRHLVRRRGQEARLRCSPMKGHSHVYWYRQLPEEGLKFMVYLQKENIIDESGMPKERFSAEFPKEGPSILRIQQVVRGDSAAYFCASSPARGDGGYTFGSGTRLTVV.